The clone carrying this T cell receptor beta chain came up once. This CDR3 is built from 15 residues. In germline, CDR1 is MNHEY, CDR2 SMNVEV (reference sequence). V lost 6 bases, J lost 9 bases, and 18 bases lay in between. The sample comes from a study of shared T cell receptors in the human thymus. The assay was immunoSEQ multiplex PCR, and TCRdb's table has in-frame clones only and misses some. Here the sample spans around 340,000 clones, around 95% being singletons. This sequence originates from a human donor. J is TRBJ1-6 and V is TRBV27; D is undetermined. Sequencing was carried out using thymocytes. Here the CDR3 reads CASSPCGPEGSPLHF. The CDR3 DNA is TGTGCCAGCAGCCCCTGCGGCCCGGAGGGTTCACCCCTCCACTTT.